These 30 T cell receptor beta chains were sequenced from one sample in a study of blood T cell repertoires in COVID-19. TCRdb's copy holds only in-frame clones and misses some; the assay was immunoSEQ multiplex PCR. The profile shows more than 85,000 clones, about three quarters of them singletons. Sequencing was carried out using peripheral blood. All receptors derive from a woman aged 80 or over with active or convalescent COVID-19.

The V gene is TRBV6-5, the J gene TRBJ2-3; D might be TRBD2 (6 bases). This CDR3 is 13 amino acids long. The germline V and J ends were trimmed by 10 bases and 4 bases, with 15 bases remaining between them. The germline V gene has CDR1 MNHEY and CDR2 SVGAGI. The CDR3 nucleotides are TGTGCCACGGGGAGGCAGAGCGCAGATACGCAGTATTTT. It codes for CATGRQSADTQYF.

Written as DNA, the CDR3 is TGTGCCATCAGTGAGTCTTTTCTAGCGGGAATAAACATTCAGTACTTC. It translates to CAISESFLAGINIQYF. The chain has TRBV10-3 and TRBJ2-4, with TRBD2 matching 9 bases. CDR1 ENHRY and CDR2 SYGVKD come from the germline V gene. The V gene end was trimmed by 0 bases and the J gene end by 6 bases; junction bases not matched to a gene: 6. This CDR3 spans 16 amino acids.

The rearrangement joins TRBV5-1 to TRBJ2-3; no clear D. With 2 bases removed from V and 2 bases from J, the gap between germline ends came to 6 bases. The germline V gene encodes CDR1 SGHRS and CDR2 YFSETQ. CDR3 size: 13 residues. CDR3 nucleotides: TGCGCCAGCAGCTTCAGCGACACAGATACGCAGTATTTT. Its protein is CASSFSDTDTQYF.

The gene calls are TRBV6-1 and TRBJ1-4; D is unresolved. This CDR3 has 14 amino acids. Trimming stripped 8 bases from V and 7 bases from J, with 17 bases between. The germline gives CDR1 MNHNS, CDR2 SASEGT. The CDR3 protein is CASCVGLPVEKLFF. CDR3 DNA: TGTGCCAGCTGTGTCGGTTTGCCGGTTGAAAAACTGTTTTTT.

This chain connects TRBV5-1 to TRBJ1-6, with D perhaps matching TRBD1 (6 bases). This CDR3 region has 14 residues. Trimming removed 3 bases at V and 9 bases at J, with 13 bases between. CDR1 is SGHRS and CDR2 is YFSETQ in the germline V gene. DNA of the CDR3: TGCGCCAGCAGCTCACAGGGTAGTGGTTCACCCCTCCACTTT. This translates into CASSSQGSGSPLHF.

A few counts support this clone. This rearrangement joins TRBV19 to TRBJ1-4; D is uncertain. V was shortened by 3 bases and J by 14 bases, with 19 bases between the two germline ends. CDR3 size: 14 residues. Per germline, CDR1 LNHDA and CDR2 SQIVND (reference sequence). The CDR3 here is CASSIAPPPHGLFF. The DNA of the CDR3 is TGTGCCAGTAGTATTGCCCCGCCCCCACACGGGCTGTTTTTT.

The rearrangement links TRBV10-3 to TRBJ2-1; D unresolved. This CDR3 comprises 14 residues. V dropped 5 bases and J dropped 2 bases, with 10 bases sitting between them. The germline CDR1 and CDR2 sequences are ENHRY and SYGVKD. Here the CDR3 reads CAISSRNAYNEQFF. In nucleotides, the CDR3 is TGTGCCATCAGTTCTAGAAATGCCTACAATGAGCAGTTCTTC.

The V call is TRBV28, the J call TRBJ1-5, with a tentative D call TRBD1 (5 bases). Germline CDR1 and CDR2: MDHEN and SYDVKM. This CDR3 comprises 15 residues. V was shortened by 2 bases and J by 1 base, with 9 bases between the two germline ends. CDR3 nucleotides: TGTGCCAGCAGTTTACGGGGGTCGAGCAATCAGCCCCAGCATTTT. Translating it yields CASSLRGSSNQPQHF. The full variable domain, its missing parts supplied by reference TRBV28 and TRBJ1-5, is DVKVTQSSRYLVKRTGEKVFLECVQDMDHENMFWYRQDPGLGLRLIYFSYDVKMKEKGDIPEGYSVSREKKERFSLILESASTNQTSMYLCASSLRGSSNQPQHFGDGTRLSIL.

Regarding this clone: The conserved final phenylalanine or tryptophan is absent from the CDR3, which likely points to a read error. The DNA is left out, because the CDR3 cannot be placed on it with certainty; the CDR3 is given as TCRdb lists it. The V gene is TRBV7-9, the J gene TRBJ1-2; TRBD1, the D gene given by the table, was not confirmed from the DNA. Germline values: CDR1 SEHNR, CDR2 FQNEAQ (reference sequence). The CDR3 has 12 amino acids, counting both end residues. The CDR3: CASSLEGTGNFI.

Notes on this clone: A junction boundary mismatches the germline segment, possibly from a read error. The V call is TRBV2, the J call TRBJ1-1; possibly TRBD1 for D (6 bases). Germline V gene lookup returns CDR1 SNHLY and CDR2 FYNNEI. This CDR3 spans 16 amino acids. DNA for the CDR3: TGTGCGAGCAAATGGGGAGCAGGGGATTTTAACACTGAAGCTTTCTTT. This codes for CASKWGAGDFNTEAFF.

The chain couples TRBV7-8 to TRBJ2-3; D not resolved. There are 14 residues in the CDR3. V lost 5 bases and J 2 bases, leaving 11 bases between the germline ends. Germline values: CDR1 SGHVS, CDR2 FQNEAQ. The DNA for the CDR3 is TGTGCCAGCAGCCTGGCGGAGTACACAGATACGCAGTATTTT. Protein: CASSLAEYTDTQYF.

The CDR3 nucleotides read TGTGCCAGCAGAGCCGAGGGCAGTCGACTCTATGGCTACACCTTC. It codes for CASRAEGSRLYGYTF. The V and J genes are TRBV27 and TRBJ1-2; D is uncertain. The CDR3 consists of 15 residues. Germline V gene data show CDR1 as MNHEY and CDR2 as SMNVEV (reference sequence). Trimming took 6 bases from V and 4 from J, leaving 18 bases between them.

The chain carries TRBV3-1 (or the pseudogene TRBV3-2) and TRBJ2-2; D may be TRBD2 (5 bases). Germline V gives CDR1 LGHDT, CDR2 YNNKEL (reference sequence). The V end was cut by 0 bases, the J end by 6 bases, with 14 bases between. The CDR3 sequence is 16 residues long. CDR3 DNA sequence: TGTGCCAGCAGCCAAGATAACCCGGGAAGTCCCGGGGAGCTGTTTTTT. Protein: CASSQDNPGSPGELFF.

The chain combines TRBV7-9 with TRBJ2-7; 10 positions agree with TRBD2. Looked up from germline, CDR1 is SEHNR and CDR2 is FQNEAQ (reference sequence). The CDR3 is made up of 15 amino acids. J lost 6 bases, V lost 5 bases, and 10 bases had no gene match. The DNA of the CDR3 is TGTGCCAGCAGCCCCAAGGGGACTAGCGTCGGCGAGCAGTACTTC. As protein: CASSPKGTSVGEQYF.

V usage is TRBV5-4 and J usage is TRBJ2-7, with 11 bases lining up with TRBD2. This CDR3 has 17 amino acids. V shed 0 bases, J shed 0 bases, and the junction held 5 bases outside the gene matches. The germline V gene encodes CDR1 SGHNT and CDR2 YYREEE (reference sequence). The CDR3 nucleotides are TGTGCCAGCAGCTTGGGTAGCGGGAGGGCCCCCTCCTACGAGCAGTACTTC. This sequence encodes CASSLGSGRAPSYEQYF.

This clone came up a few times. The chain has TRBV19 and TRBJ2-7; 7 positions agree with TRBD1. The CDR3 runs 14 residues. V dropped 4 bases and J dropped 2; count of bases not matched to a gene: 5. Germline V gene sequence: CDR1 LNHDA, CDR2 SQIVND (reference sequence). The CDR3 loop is CASSTTGSAYEQYF. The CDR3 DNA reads TGTGCCAGTAGTACGACAGGGTCGGCCTACGAGCAGTACTTC.

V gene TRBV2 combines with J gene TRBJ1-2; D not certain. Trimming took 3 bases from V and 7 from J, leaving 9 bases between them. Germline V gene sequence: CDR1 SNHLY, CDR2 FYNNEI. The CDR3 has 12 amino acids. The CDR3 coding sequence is TGTGCCAGCAGTGATTCGGGGTCTGGCTACACCTTC. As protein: CASSDSGSGYTF. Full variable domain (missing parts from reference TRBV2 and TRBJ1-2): EPEVTQTPSHQVTQMGQEVILRCVPISNHLYFYWYRQILGQKVEFLVSFYNNEISEKSEIFDDQFSVERPDGSNFTLKIRSTKLEDSAMYFCASSDSGSGYTFGSGTRLTVV.

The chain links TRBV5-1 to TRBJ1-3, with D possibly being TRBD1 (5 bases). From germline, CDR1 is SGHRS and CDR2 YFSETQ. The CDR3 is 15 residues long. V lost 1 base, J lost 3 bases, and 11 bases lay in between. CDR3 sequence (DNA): TGCGCCAGCAGCTTGTGGCAGGGAGGTGGAAACACCATATATTTT. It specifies CASSLWQGGGNTIYF.

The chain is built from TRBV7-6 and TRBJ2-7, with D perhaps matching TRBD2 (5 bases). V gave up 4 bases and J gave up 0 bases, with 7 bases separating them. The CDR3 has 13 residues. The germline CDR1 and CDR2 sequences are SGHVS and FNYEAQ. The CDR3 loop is CASSSDFSYEQYF. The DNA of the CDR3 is TGTGCCAGCAGCTCGGACTTCTCCTACGAGCAGTACTTC.

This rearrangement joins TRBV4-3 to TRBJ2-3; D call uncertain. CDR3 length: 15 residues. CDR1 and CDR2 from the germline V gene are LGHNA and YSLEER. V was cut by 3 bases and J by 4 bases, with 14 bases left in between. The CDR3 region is CASSHTAFEPDTQYF. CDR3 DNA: TGCGCCAGCAGCCATACCGCCTTTGAGCCAGATACGCAGTATTTT.

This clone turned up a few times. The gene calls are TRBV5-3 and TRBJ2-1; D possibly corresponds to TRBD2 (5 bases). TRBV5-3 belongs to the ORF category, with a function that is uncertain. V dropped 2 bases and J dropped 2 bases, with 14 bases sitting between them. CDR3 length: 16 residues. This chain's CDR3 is CARSFEGKPPYNEQFF. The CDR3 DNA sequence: TGTGCCAGAAGCTTCGAGGGAAAACCACCCTACAATGAGCAGTTCTTC.

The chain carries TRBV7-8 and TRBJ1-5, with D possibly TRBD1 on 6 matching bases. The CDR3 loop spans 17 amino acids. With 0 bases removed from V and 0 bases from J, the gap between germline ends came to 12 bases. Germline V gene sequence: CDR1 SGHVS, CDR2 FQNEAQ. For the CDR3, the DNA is TGTGCCAGCAGCTTAGCTCAAAGGACAGCTAGCAATCAGCCCCAGCATTTT. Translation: CASSLAQRTASNQPQHF. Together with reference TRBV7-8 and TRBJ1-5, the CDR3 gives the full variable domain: GAGVSQSPRYKVAKRGQDVALRCDPISGHVSLFWYQQALGQGPEFLTYFQNEAQLDKSGLPSDRFFAERPEGSVSTLKIQRTQQEDSAVYLCASSLAQRTASNQPQHFGDGTRLSIL.

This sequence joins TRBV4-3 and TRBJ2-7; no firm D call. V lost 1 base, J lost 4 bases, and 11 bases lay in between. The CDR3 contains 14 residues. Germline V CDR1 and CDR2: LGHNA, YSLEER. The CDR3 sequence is CASSQAPARYEQYF. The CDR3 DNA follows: TGCGCCAGCAGCCAAGCCCCAGCGCGGTACGAGCAGTACTTC.

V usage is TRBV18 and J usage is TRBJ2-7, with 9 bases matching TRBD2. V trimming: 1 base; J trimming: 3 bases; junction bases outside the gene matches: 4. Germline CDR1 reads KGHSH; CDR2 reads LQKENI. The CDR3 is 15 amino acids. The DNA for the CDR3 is TGTGCCAGCTCACCACTAGCGGGGGCCTTCTACGAGCAGTACTTC. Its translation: CASSPLAGAFYEQYF. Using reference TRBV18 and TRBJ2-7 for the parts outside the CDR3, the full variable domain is NAGVMQNPRHLVRRRGQEARLRCSPMKGHSHVYWYRQLPEEGLKFMVYLQKENIIDESGMPKERFSAEFPKEGPSILRIQQVVRGDSAAYFCASSPLAGAFYEQYFGPGTRLTVT.

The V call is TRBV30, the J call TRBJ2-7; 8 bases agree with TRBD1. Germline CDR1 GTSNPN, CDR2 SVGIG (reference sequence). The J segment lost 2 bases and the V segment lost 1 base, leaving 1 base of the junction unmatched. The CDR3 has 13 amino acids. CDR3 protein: CAWSADRAYEQYF. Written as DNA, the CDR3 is TGTGCCTGGAGTGCGGACAGGGCCTACGAGCAGTACTTC.

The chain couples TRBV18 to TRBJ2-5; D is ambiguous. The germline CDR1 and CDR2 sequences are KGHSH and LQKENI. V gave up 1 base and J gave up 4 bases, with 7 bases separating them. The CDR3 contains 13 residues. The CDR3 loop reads CASSPLGGETQYF. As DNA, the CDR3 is TGTGCCAGCTCACCACTTGGCGGAGAGACCCAGTACTTC.

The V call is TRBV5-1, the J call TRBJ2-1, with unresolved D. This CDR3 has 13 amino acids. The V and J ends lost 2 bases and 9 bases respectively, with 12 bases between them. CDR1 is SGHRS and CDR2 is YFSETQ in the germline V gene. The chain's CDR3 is CASSLVPVAEQFF. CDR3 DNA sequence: TGCGCCAGCAGCTTAGTGCCCGTAGCTGAGCAGTTCTTC.

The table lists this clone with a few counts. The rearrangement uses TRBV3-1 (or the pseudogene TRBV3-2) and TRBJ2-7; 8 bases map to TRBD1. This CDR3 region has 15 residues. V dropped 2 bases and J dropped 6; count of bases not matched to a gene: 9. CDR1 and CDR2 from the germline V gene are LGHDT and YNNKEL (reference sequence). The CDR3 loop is CASSQNAGGFGEQYF. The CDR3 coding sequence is TGTGCCAGCAGCCAAAACGCAGGGGGCTTCGGCGAGCAGTACTTC.

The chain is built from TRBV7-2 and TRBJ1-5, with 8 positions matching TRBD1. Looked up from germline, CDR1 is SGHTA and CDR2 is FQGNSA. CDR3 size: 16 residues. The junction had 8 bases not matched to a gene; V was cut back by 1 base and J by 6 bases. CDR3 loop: CASSLVRTGNVQPQHF. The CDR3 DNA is TGTGCCAGCAGCTTAGTGAGGACAGGGAATGTTCAGCCCCAGCATTTT.

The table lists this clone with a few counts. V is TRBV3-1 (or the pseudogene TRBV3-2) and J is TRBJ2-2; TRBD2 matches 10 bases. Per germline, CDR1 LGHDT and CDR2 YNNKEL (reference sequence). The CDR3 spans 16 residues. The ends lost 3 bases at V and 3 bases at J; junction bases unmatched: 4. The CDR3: CASSQRGLADTGELFF. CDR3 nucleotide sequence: TGTGCCAGCAGCCAGAGAGGACTAGCGGACACCGGGGAGCTGTTTTTT.